This TCR beta chain was obtained from a study of HIV-infected patients and healthy controls (dated by TCRdb to the mid-2010s). Notes on the research overall: After three months of therapy, CD4 counts in about 85% of the 16 patients increased to a modest but significant degree while remaining below normal ranges. No consistent shift in CD8 counts was seen during early therapy, whereas a slight rise was seen in the CD4:CD8 ratio. An undetectable viral load was attained by 11 of 16 patients by the second bleed and by all patients after a further year of therapy. Patients lacked overall T-cell lymphocytopenia, and total CDR3 counts per chain did not differ significantly from controls. The question the study tested was whether immune perturbation and reconstitution could be captured by deep TCR repertoire sequencing of small blood samples from HIV patients.

Overall results and qualifications from the work: Pairing of alpha and beta chains was not determined in the samples. Unequal numbers of distinct sequences between patients and controls complicated comparisons, and size-matching overweighted rare events from HIV-infected data. The use of whole blood limited sequencing depth and precluded separation of the dynamics of distinct T-cell subpopulations. More CDR3s were shared between individuals among healthy controls than among HIV+ patients, as measured by Jaccard index and by the count of highly shared sequences. HIV-associated CDR3s exhibited a significant reduction in frequency during therapy, whereas CMV-associated CDR3s exhibited no significant change, although the majority increased in frequency. A major limit on how widely the findings apply, in the view of the authors, was that only sixteen HIV-infected individuals were processed. Compared with controls, HIV-infected patients showed significantly different mean usage of eight alpha and eight beta V genes. In size-matched repertoire data, the apparent post-therapy recovery of the Gini index in HIV-infected patients was not replicated. Donor HLA types were not determined in the study. HIV-infected repertoires showed significantly elevated mean Gini indices relative to controls, which possibly reflects oligoclonality. MAIT cell alpha-chain CDR3s were present at high frequency in healthy controls but severely depleted in HIV+ repertoires. Slight age and sex profile differences between the study cohorts did not explain the observed diversity differences. Compared with untreated HIV+ repertoires, healthy control repertoires had roughly threefold more distinct CDR3s and a higher Shannon diversity.

Trimming costs V 3 bases and J 2 bases, and their ends lie 10 bases apart. According to the germline V gene (reference sequence), CDR1 reads SEHNR and CDR2 reads FQNEAQ. The cysteine opens and the phenylalanine closes a CDR3 of 14 amino acids. Of the read, only the CDR3 DNA is kept; its 42 bases are in frame from base 1. This clonotype has just a few counts. Its specific antigen is unknown. Base qualities are not at hand, and no much larger clone is one base apart. Using SuperScript III with primers targeting the alpha and beta constant regions, 400 to 550 ng of RNA was reverse transcribed. Separate libraries for the alpha and beta chains were generated through chain-specific third strand synthesis that incorporated multiplexing indices. The protocol used a single primer pair to amplify all rearrangements within a chain, which avoided primer bias, and attached molecular barcodes to each cDNA molecule. The SP2 sequencing primer site and a random hexamer were carried on a 5' RACE adapter, to which purified cDNA was joined by T4 RNA Ligase 1. The authors primed second strand synthesis from the SP2 site with Phusion polymerase and used slow temperature ramps to favor optimal annealing. Joined together, two random hexamer sequences that had both been added before amplification formed the 12-nucleotide barcode of each molecule. A short first PCR added P5 and P7 adapter elements plus a second index, followed by an approximately 23-cycle amplification PCR with P5s and P7 primers. Libraries received 25 to 35 PCR cycles in total, were quantified on a Qubit, sized on a Bioanalyzer, and diluted to roughly 4 nM. The normalized libraries were sequenced on an Illumina MiSeq using 2 x 250 paired-end kits. Reverse transcription reactions underwent purification over MinElute columns, with elution into roughly 9.8 ul Tris-Cl. The adapter ligations were run for roughly 25 hours at 16 degrees C, and AMPure XP beads at a 1:1 ratio were afterwards used to clean them. Per the authors' processing: A modified Decombinator processed the demultiplexed FASTQ files and output V, J, insert and barcode information. Sequences sharing a barcode but differing from the dominant sequence were discarded as errors, and barcodes clustered at Levenshtein distance 3 were counted to estimate original cDNA molecules. Downstream analyses used R packages ineq, vegan, igraph and RCytoscape, with IMGT nomenclature and CDR3 definitions. The authors computed V gene usage over distinct sequences and counted each TCR a single time to avoid skew from clonal expansion. Unique CDR3 amino acid sequences within a donor were connected in similarity networks whenever two sequences differed by a single Levenshtein edit. Published HIV-specific CDR3s (around 99 alpha, some 670 beta) and CMV-specific CDR3s (around 13 alpha, more than 250 beta) were assembled and queried against the repertoires. Random subsampling to size-matched repertoires demonstrated that the decreased diversity in patients did not result from their lower sequence numbers. TCRdb's own reprocessing of the public reads used fastp at Q25 and MiXCR and kept productive beta chains. Every entry covers one CDR3 protein and lists the most common genes and DNA from its rows. TCRdb's processing, not the authors' own work, is the source of the V and J calls. The sample table lists about 9,600 distinct CDR3 sequences, around 7% of them with a count of one. Together, the top ten hold 35% to 40% of the sample.

Whole blood was used without cell fractionation, so the repertoire reflected all unsorted peripheral T cells. For RNA extraction, roughly 2.3 ml of peripheral blood was drawn into Tempus tubes. HIV-infected adults who had not yet received antiretroviral therapy and were about to begin treatment were enrolled, with the first sixteen eligible patients processed. Enrollment excluded patients who had febrile or AIDS-related illness, tumors, hepatitis B or C coinfection, immunomodulatory therapy, recent vaccination or treatment interruptions. Residual genomic DNA was removed with the TURBO-DNase kit and globin mRNA was depleted with GLOBINclear. The study collected pretreatment blood from HIV-infected patients just before antiretroviral therapy was started.

Sequencing used blood, obtained before antiretroviral therapy. The rearrangement combines TRBV7-9 with TRBJ1-2; 5 matching bases give a weak D call of TRBD1. This TCR was recovered from an adult with HIV infection. For the CDR3, the sequence is CASSFGAANYGYTF. DNA sequence: TGTGCCAGCAGCTTTGGGGCGGCGAACTATGGCTACACCTTC.